What follows describes a single TCR beta chain. These data originate in a study of blood T cell repertoires in COVID-19. Whole-study context: Specimens from acute and convalescent COVID-19 originated in the United States, Italy and Spain.

TCRdb's table, derived via immunoSEQ multiplex PCR, lists solely in-frame clones and lacks some. The repertoire consists of approximately 150,000 clones, with roughly nine tenths occurring once and the leading ten covering less than 4%. Germline V lookup: CDR1 MNHEY, CDR2 SVGEGT. V was trimmed by 2 bases and J by 5 bases, leaving 15 bases between them. This CDR3 spans 15 amino acids. The rearrangement joins TRBV6-2 or TRBV6-3 to TRBJ2-5, with a possible D match to TRBD2 (6 bases). The receptor was derived from a woman aged 55-69 years with active COVID-19. Material for sequencing was peripheral blood. CDR3 region: CASSYGTLRVETQYF. CDR3 in DNA: TGTGCCAGCAGTTACGGGACTCTGAGGGTGGAGACCCAGTACTTC.